Only a few counts were recorded for the clone carrying this T cell receptor (beta chain). The CDR3 has 14 residues. The germline V and J ends were trimmed by 2 bases and 11 bases, with 18 bases remaining between them. Germline V gene sequence: CDR1 LGHNA, CDR2 YNFKEQ. This record belongs to a study of radiation and T cells in renal cell carcinoma. Time point noted: blood 2 weeks post-SBRT. Regarding treatment: 15 Gy SBRT to primary tumor, nephrectomy 4 weeks later. The patient's renal cell carcinoma had clear cell pathology. Profiling relied on immunoSEQ multiplex PCR, and the TCRdb table lists in-frame clones only, not all of them. The sample contains some 75,000 clones, about 80% of which appear only once.

This receptor was obtained from a man aged 60-69 years with renal cell carcinoma. J is TRBJ1-1 and V is TRBV4-2, with D maybe TRBD1 (5 bases). Sequences were derived from blood, sampled from a patient whose treatment included radiotherapy and nephrectomy. The CDR3: CASSQIPPAEGAFF. CDR3 DNA sequence: TGTGCCAGCAGCCAAATTCCCCCGGCCGAGGGGGCTTTCTTT.